The 6 T cell receptor beta chains listed next were all sequenced from one sample in a study of blood T cell repertoires in COVID-19. The assay was immunoSEQ multiplex PCR, and TCRdb's table has in-frame clones only and misses some. The sample includes some 310,000 clones, about nine tenths of them seen just once. The source material was peripheral blood. These receptors were taken from a young woman with COVID-19, enrolled during active disease.

This rearrangement joins TRBV28 to TRBJ1-5; D not resolved. This CDR3 spans 13 amino acids. The germline V and J ends were trimmed by 7 bases and 3 bases, with 10 bases remaining between them. Germline V lookup: CDR1 MDHEN, CDR2 SYDVKM. The CDR3 sequence is CASTLTLNQPQHF. The CDR3 DNA sequence: TGTGCCAGCACCCTGACACTCAATCAGCCCCAGCATTTT.

The rearrangement links TRBV4-1 to TRBJ1-2; D unclear. The CDR3 length is 15 residues. Germline CDR1 and CDR2: MGHRA and YSYEKL. V was pared by 1 base and J by 7 bases, with 16 bases between. The CDR3 protein is CASSQAEPGRLGYTF. The CDR3 coding sequence is TGCGCCAGCAGCCAAGCAGAGCCAGGCCGGCTTGGCTACACCTTC.

This rearrangement joins TRBV10-3 to TRBJ2-7, with TRBD1 matching 7 bases. The CDR3 covers 14 residues. The germline gives CDR1 ENHRY, CDR2 SYGVKD. With V trimmed by 4 bases and J by 7 bases, 10 bases remained unmatched. The CDR3 protein is CAISARQGMEEQYF. The CDR3 coding sequence is TGTGCCATCAGTGCACGACAGGGAATGGAGGAGCAGTACTTC.

This chain links TRBV5-6 with TRBJ1-6; 7 nucleotides align to TRBD1. Germline V gene lookup returns CDR1 SGHDT and CDR2 YYEEEE. The CDR3 totals 15 residues. With 0 bases clipped from V and 8 bases from J, the junction kept 5 bases outside the gene matches. CDR3 residues: CASSLGGGPDSPLHF. Written as DNA, the CDR3 is TGTGCCAGCAGCTTGGGAGGGGGCCCGGATTCACCCCTCCACTTT.

The V gene is TRBV2, the J gene TRBJ1-3; no clear D gene. The CDR3 has 16 amino acids. With 2 bases removed from V and 2 bases from J, the gap between germline ends came to 13 bases. Germline V lookup: CDR1 SNHLY, CDR2 FYNNEI. This chain's CDR3 is CASSELVGKTGNTIYF. CDR3 nucleotides: TGTGCCAGCAGTGAATTGGTGGGCAAAACTGGAAACACCATATATTTT.

This clone was observed once. The chain uses TRBV18 and TRBJ2-7, with TRBD1 matching 9 bases. The germline V gene encodes CDR1 KGHSH and CDR2 LQKENI. The CDR3 consists of 16 residues. V dropped 3 bases and J dropped 2; count of bases not matched to a gene: 8. CDR3 protein: CASSPQEGTGTYEQYF. The CDR3 bases are TGTGCCAGCTCACCCCAGGAGGGGACAGGGACCTACGAGCAGTACTTC. Filled out from reference TRBV18 and TRBJ2-7, the complete variable domain reads NAGVMQNPRHLVRRRGQEARLRCSPMKGHSHVYWYRQLPEEGLKFMVYLQKENIIDESGMPKERFSAEFPKEGPSILRIQQVVRGDSAAYFCASSPQEGTGTYEQYFGPGTRLTVT.